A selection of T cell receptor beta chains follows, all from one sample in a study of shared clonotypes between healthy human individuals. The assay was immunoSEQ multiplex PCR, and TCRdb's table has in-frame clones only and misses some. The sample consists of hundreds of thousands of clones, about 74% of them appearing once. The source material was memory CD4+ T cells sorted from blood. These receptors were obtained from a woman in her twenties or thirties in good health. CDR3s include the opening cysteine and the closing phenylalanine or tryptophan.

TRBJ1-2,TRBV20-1,CSASVRVGYTF
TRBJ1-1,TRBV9,CASSPGTGKNLGEAFF
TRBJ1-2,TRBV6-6,CASSYGSVGNNYGYTF
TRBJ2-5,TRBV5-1,CASSLSSGGETQYF
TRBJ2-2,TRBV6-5,CASSPREVGELFF
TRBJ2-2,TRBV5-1,CASSLGTTNTGELFF
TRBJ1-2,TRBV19,CASSTKTGVNYGYTF
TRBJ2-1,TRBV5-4,CASSSGAGLVFF
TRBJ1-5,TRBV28,CASTRREQPQHF
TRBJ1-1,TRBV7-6,CASRIDSSSTEAFF
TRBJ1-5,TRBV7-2,CASSLTTGGLGQPQHF
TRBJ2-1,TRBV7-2,CASSLAQGNNEQFF
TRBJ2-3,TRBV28,CASSGEPGQGFTDTQYF
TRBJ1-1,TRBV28,CASSPDRVTEAFF
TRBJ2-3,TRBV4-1,CASSPGTSGSTDTQYF
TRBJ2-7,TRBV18,CASSPVLYEQYF
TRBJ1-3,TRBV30,CAWSEDSHSGNTIYF
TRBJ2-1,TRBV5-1,CASSWGNSYNEQFF
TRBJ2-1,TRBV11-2,CASSLVAGGQEQFF
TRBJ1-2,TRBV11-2,CASASDRGGGYTF
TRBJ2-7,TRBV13,CASSLASIYEQYF
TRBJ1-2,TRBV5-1,CASSIWDRGGGYTF
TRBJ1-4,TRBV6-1,CASTIQWTNEKLFF
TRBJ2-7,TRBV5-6,CASSSMIRGRSSYEQYF
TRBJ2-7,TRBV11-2,CASSLDPAGTGSYEQYF
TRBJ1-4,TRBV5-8,CASSGGLNEKLFF
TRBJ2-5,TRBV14,CASSRMGRVKETQYF
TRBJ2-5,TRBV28,CASRATGAGRYAETQYF
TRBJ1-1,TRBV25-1,CASSEGQSSFSEAFF
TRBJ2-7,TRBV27,CASSPGQGLTYEQYF
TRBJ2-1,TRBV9,CASSVDDAKEQFF
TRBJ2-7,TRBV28,CASSASFYEQYF
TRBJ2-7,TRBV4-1,CASSQALGRQRDYEQYF
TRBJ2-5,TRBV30,CAWRRAGGLETQYF
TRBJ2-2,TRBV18,CASSPQLGGGTGELFF
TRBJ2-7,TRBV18,CASSPSGVDEQYF
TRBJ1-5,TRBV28,CASSPGTGFRQPQHF
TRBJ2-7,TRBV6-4,CASASRVTPEQYF
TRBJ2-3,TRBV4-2,CASSSLAGGTDTQYF
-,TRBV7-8,CASTLGTGGGYEQYF
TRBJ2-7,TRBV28,CATRTDPYEQYF
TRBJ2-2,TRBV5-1,CASGTDLTGELFF